Below are 22 T cell receptor beta chains sequenced from a single sample in a study of T cells in Graves' hyperthyroidism and ophthalmopathy. Amplified TCR beta CDR3 regions derived from RNA transcripts. A first-round RT-PCR of the TCR CDR3 used the HTBI primer set. Each CDR3 protein gets one entry after TCRdb re-called the multiplex PCR reads with MiXCR. The table lists roughly 800,000 distinct CDR3 sequences, 38% of them singletons. The sequenced sample consisted of blood. These receptors were taken from a man in his late teens or twenties with Graves' hyperthyroidism.

This clonotype was seen at least ten times. CDR3 in DNA: TGTGCCAGCAGCTTCATGGCCTCTGGAAACACCATATATTTT. It is translated as CASSFMASGNTIYF. V and J are TRBV7-9 and TRBJ1-3; D remains unclear. The CDR3 is made up of 14 amino acids. Germline assignment: CDR1 SEHNR and CDR2 FQNEAQ (reference sequence). Deletions cut 3 bases from V and 0 bases from J, with 6 bases between.

Regarding this clonotype: A much larger clone differs from this one at a single base, so this may be a read error. This chain joins TRBV7-9 and TRBJ1-5; D is unclear. The CDR3 has 13 residues. CDR1 and CDR2 from the germline V gene are SEHNR and FQNEAQ (reference sequence). The CDR3 here is CAGSPQENQPQHF. CDR3 in DNA: TGTGCCGGCAGCCCTCAGGAGAATCAGCCCCAGCATTTT.

This clonotype has at least ten counts. This rearrangement joins TRBV7-2 to TRBJ1-1; tentatively, D is TRBD1 (5 bases). This CDR3 comprises 12 residues. Germline loops: CDR1 SGHTA, CDR2 FQGNSA. Trimming left V 8 bases short and J 11 bases short, with 18 bases between. The CDR3 is CASRTVEGLAFF. The CDR3 DNA sequence: TGTGCCAGCCGCACCGTAGAGGGGTTGGCTTTCTTT.

Concerning this clonotype: This may be a read error: a much more frequent sequence differs by one nucleotide. V gene TRBV10-3 combines with J gene TRBJ1-2, with TRBD1 matching over 7 bases. The CDR3 consists of 13 residues. The J segment lost 6 bases and the V segment lost 5 bases, leaving 6 bases of the junction unmatched. Germline-derived CDR1 and CDR2 are ENHRY and SYGVKD. CDR3 DNA sequence: TGTGCCATCAGTCGTAGGACAGGAAATGGCTACACCTTC. Protein sequence: CAISRRTGNGYTF.

The chain carries TRBV6-1 and TRBJ1-5; weak D call: TRBD1 (6 bases). Germline V gene sequence: CDR1 MNHNS, CDR2 SASEGT. Trimming took 2 bases from V and 3 from J, leaving 14 bases between them. The CDR3 extends over 16 amino acids. The CDR3 reads CASSERGGTHNQPQHF. The CDR3 region has the DNA TGTGCCAGCAGTGAACGAGGGGGGACTCACAATCAGCCCCAGCATTTT.

The genes are TRBV9 and TRBJ1-2; D perhaps matches TRBD1 (5 bases). V was trimmed by 3 bases and J by 7 bases, leaving 22 bases between them. Per the germline V gene, CDR1 is SGDLS and CDR2 is YYNGEE. This CDR3 is 16 amino acids long. The CDR3 loop reads CASSAEPGILTAGYTF. CDR3 sequence (DNA): TGTGCCAGCAGCGCCGAACCGGGTATATTGACAGCTGGCTACACCTTC.

DNA of the CDR3: TGTGCCAGCAGGGGTGATCGGACTAGCGGGATGACTGTTCGAGAGACCCAGTACTTC. It is translated as CASRGDRTSGMTVRETQYF. The chain carries TRBV11-3 and TRBJ2-5; 12 nucleotides agree with TRBD2. The CDR3 runs 19 residues. In germline, CDR1 is SGHNT, CDR2 YENEEA. V gave up 6 bases and J gave up 4 bases; unmatched junction bases: 18.

This chain joins TRBV19 and TRBJ1-1; D perhaps matches TRBD1 (5 bases). Trimming removed 11 bases at V and 4 bases at J, with 20 bases between. The V gene's germline CDR1 is LNHDA and CDR2 SQIVND (reference sequence). The CDR3 is 14 residues long. The CDR3 region is CAWSPRGSGTEAFF. CDR3 coding DNA: TGTGCCTGGAGTCCCCGGGGCTCGGGCACTGAAGCTTTCTTT.

This clonotype was counted at least ten times. This sequence joins TRBV9 and TRBJ2-6; maybe TRBD2 (5 bases). CDR1 and CDR2 from the germline V gene are SGDLS and YYNGEE. Deletions cut 4 bases from V and 11 bases from J, with 13 bases between. The CDR3 runs 13 residues. CDR3 DNA sequence: TGTGCCAGCAGCTCCCCCCGGGAAGACGTCCTGACTTTC. Protein: CASSSPREDVLTF. The whole variable domain, filled in from reference TRBV9 and TRBJ2-6, reads DSGVTQTPKHLITATGQRVTLRCSPRSGDLSVYWYQQSLDQGLQFLIQYYNGEERAKGNILERFSAQQFPDLHSELNLSSLELGDSALYFCASSSPREDVLTFGAGSRLTVL.

This clonotype was counted once. A read error may be the cause here, since a much bigger clone is one base away. The chain carries TRBV29-1 and TRBJ2-7; the D gene is possibly TRBD2 (6 bases). The CDR3 is made up of 16 amino acids. Germline V gene data show CDR1 as SQVTM and CDR2 as ANQGSEA. The CDR3: CNVERVAGRGAYEQYF. CDR3 DNA sequence: TGCAACGTTGAAAGGGTCGCGGGGAGAGGGGCCTACGAGCAGTACTTC.

The chain couples TRBV6-1 to TRBJ1-3; D is uncertain. CDR3 length: 13 amino acids. Trimming removed 7 bases at V and 2 bases at J, with 9 bases between. Germline V gene lookup returns CDR1 MNHNS and CDR2 SASEGT. In DNA form, the CDR3 reads TGTGCCAGCACTGGAGCCCCTGGAAACACCATATATTTT. This translates into CASTGAPGNTIYF.

As regards this clonotype: Mismatch with germline at one junction end may stem from a read error. CDR3: CASSQGGRGLGGYTF. The DNA of the CDR3 is TGTGCCAGCAGCCAAGGAGGCAGGGGGCTGGGAGGCTACACCTTC. The chain carries TRBV4-1 and TRBJ1-2, with TRBD1 identical over 8 bases. Germline CDR1 reads MGHRA; CDR2 reads YSYEKL. This CDR3 spans 15 amino acids.

In its sample, this clonotype was seen many times. The V and J genes are TRBV7-2 and TRBJ1-1; TRBD1 is a possible D gene (5 bases). The ends were cut back, 1 base at V and 6 bases at J, with 12 bases in the middle. CDR1 and CDR2 (germline): SGHTA, FQGNSA. The CDR3 consists of 14 residues. The CDR3 region has the DNA TGTGCCAGCAGCTTAGGGCACATAGGGGCTGAAGCTTTCTTT. Protein product: CASSLGHIGAEAFF.

CDR3 sequence: CASSPPGQPQETQYF. The DNA for the CDR3 is TGTGCCAGCTCACCCCCGGGACAGCCACAAGAGACCCAGTACTTC. V is TRBV7-9 and J is TRBJ2-5; 7 bases fit TRBD1. The CDR3 extends over 15 amino acids. The J segment lost 2 bases and the V segment lost 8 bases, leaving 11 bases of the junction unmatched. The V gene's germline CDR1 is SEHNR and CDR2 FQNEAQ (reference sequence).

V and J are TRBV3-1 and TRBJ1-1; no definite D call. CDR1 is LGHDT and CDR2 is YNNKEL in the germline V gene (reference sequence). V was pared by 4 bases and J by 8 bases, with 14 bases between. CDR3 length equals 13 residues. The CDR3 loop reads CASSLGGTQEAFF. The CDR3, as DNA: TGTGCCAGCAGCCTCGGCGGTACCCAGGAAGCTTTCTTT.

This clonotype has a single count. At one end, the junction sequence differs from germline, possibly due to a read error. This rearrangement joins TRBV11-3 to TRBJ1-1; no clear D gene. This CDR3 has 15 amino acids. Germline values: CDR1 SGHNT, CDR2 YENEEA. The CDR3 protein is CASSFSGRVNTEAFF. The CDR3 DNA is TGTGCCAGTAGCTTTTCGGGGAGGGTGAACACTGAAGCTTTCTTT.

This chain uses TRBV7-8 with TRBJ2-7; no clear D gene. CDR3 size: 13 residues. Trimming pared 5 bases from V and 7 bases from J, leaving 15 bases between. From germline, CDR1 is SGHVS and CDR2 FQNEAQ. CDR3 nucleotides: TGTGCCAGCAGCCTGTGGCGGAGCAATGAGCAGTACTTC. It is translated as CASSLWRSNEQYF.

This clonotype was observed many times. This chain links TRBV6-6 with TRBJ2-5; either TRBD1 or TRBD2 may fit D (5 bases each). Germline V gives CDR1 MNHNY, CDR2 SVGAGI (reference sequence). This CDR3 region has 17 residues. Between the trimmed V and J ends, which lost 8 bases and 2 bases, there was a span of 24 bases. The CDR3: CASEEVQPGRPQETQYF. The CDR3 coding sequence is TGTGCCAGCGAAGAGGTCCAGCCGGGACGGCCACAAGAGACCCAGTACTTC.

On this clonotype: Possible read error: a much larger clone is one base away. CDR3 protein: CASSIPLGRRPQHF. CDR3 DNA: TGTGCCAGTAGTATCCCTTTAGGCCGGAGGCCCCAGCATTTT. The chain couples TRBV19 to TRBJ1-5; D is uncertain. The CDR3 runs to 14 residues. V gave up 3 bases and J gave up 9 bases, with 15 bases separating them. The germline CDR1 and CDR2 sequences are LNHDA and SQIVND (reference sequence).

The J gene is TRBJ2-5, the V gene TRBV7-6, with 14 bases matching TRBD2. The germline V gene encodes CDR1 SGHVS and CDR2 FNYEAQ. The CDR3 covers 14 residues. J gave up 3 bases and V 7 bases, and 1 base lay outside the gene matches. CDR3 nucleotide sequence: TGTGCCAGCAAGACTAGCGGGGGGGAAGAGACCCAGTACTTC. This codes for CASKTSGGEETQYF.

Points on this clonotype: Since no conserved phenylalanine or tryptophan closes the CDR3, a read error is the likely cause. The rearrangement joins TRBV5-1 to TRBJ2-7; D remains unclear. Germline CDR1 and CDR2: SGHRS and YFSETQ. The V end was cut by 1 base, the J end by 0 bases, with 8 bases between. The CDR3 is 14 residues long. DNA of the CDR3: TGCGCCAGCAGCTTGATAGGGTACTCCTACGAGCAGTACTTG. As protein: CASSLIGYSYEQYL.

This clonotype was seen a handful of times. The chain combines TRBV6-1 with TRBJ1-6, with a tentative D call TRBD1 (5 bases). CDR3 length equals 14 residues. Trimming took 8 bases from V and 8 from J, leaving 16 bases between them. From germline, CDR1 is MNHNS and CDR2 SASEGT. The CDR3 DNA reads as TGTGCCAGCGGGGTAACGGGGGTTCATTCACCCCTCCACTTT. It translates to CASGVTGVHSPLHF.